This T cell receptor (beta chain) was sequenced in a study of blood T cell repertoires in COVID-19 (dated by TCRdb to the early 2020s). At the level of the whole study: Collaborator samples came from the United States, Italy and Spain and covered acute and convalescent phases of COVID-19. The material from the prospective study consisted of cDNA or gDNA derived from T cells, B-cell-depleted T cells, or PBMCs. Subjects who had been exposed to COVID-19, were actively infected with it, or had recovered from it provided the deeply sampled blood TCRbeta repertoires that made up the dataset. A freely available public database, intended as a resource for researchers studying the immune response to SARS-CoV-2, is where the repertoires were released. Samples came from the ongoing ImmuneRACE study (first 160 participants) plus 1,254 subjects from 6 global collaborators. A de-identified subject ID, COVID-19 status, age in years and sex were almost always included in the sample metadata. Where available, HLA class I and class II types were obtained from metadata supplied by the sample provider rather than from assay-based typing. The paper's findings and limits, for the study overall: How much clinical and demographic metadata was included differed by source and by participant, and the metadata was provided uncurated.

Regarding this clone: Its antigen is unknown. No quality values exist for individual bases; no much larger clone is one base distant.

The immunoSEQ Assay, a bias-controlled multiplex PCR, was used to amplify TCRbeta CDR3 regions from genomic DNA. Per the authors' processing: The number of nucleated cells in each sample was estimated from the amplification of reference gene primers within the assay. Sequence reads were collapsed and filtered to measure the absolute abundance of every unique TCRbeta CDR3 rearrangement. For each sample, productive Simpson clonality was calculated as the square root of Simpson's diversity index over productive rearrangements. TCRdb took this table from immuneACCESS and kept in-frame rearrangements with V and J called. Such tables lack part of the clones; where checked against another copy, unresolved V genes explain under half of the gap, and the rest is unexplained. The V and J calls and clone size were taken over from that table, and D and trimming were inferred from the DNA. The sample data list roughly 200,000 clones, and around nine tenths of these were observed just once. The ten most abundant clones make up 15% to 20% of the sample.

One collaborating source in Seattle enrolled patients while the patients were actively infected and followed the patients over time throughout the course of disease. Each collaborating institution followed its own protocols to collect whole blood in K2EDTA tubes. For TCRbeta analysis, collaborators shipped samples in one of three forms: frozen whole blood, isolated PBMCs, or DNA extracted from either of those sample types. The sample taken for sequencing was peripheral blood. This TCR was sampled from a man in his forties or fifties with COVID-19, enrolled during active disease.

The CDR3 here reads CAWSGQVNEKLFF. The DNA reads TGTGCCTGGAGTGGCCAGGTTAATGAAAAACTGTTTTTT. The chain uses TRBV30 and TRBJ1-4, with no confidently assigned D gene. The germline V gene (reference sequence) provides CDR1 GTSNPN and CDR2 SVGIG. The junction carries 7 bases between V and J, which are trimmed by 1 base and 4 bases respectively. The CDR3, cysteine through phenylalanine, is 13 amino acids long. Only CDR3 DNA remains: 39 bases, in frame from the first base.